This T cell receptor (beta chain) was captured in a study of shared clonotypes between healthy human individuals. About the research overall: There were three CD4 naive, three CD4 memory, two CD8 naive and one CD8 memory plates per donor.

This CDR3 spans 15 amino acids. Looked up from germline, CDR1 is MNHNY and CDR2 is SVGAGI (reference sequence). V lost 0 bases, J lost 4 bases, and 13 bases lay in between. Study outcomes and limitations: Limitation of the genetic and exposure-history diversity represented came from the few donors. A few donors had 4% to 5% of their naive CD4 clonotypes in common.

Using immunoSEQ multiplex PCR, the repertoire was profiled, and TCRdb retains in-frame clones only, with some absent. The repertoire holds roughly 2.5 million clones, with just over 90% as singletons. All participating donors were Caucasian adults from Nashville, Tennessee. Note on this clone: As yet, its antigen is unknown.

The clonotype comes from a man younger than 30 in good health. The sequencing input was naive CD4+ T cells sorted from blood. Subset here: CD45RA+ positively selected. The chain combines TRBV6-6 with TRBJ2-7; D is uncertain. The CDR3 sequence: CASSYSSTLGYEQYF. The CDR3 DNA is TGTGCCAGCAGTTACTCGTCCACCTTAGGGTACGAGCAGTACTTC.